The present T cell receptor beta chain was sequenced within a study of blood T cell repertoires in COVID-19. Study-level background: COVID-19 samples, acute and convalescent, were from the United States, Italy and Spain. The analysed material was cDNA or gDNA that came from T cells, B-cell-depleted T cells, or PBMCs.

Study processing details: Amplification of reference gene primers was used by the study to estimate nucleated cell counts. Sequenced by immunoSEQ multiplex PCR; TCRdb stores in-frame clones only, minus some. Clone size and the V and J calls come from that table; the DNA yielded D and trimming. This table holds over 350,000 clones, around 86% found once. The CDR3 has 12 residues. Trimming left V 8 bases short and J 2 bases short, with 12 bases between. The germline CDR1 and CDR2 sequences are SQVTM and ANQGSEA. This receptor was obtained from a woman in her 30s with active or convalescent COVID-19. Sequenced input: peripheral blood. This chain connects TRBV29-1 to TRBJ1-1; D is possibly TRBD1 (6 bases). The CDR3 spells CSSGDTNTEAFF. CDR3 coding DNA: TGCAGCTCAGGGGACACTAACACTGAAGCTTTCTTT.